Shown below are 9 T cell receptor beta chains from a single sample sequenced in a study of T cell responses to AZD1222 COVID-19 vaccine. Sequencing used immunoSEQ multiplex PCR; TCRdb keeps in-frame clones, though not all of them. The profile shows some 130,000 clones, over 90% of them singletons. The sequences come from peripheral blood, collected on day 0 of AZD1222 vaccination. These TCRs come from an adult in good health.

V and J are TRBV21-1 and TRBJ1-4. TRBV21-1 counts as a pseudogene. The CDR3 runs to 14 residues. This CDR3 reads CASGGFPSEEKLFF. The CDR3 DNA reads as TGTGCCAGCGGAGGGTTTCCTAGTGAAGAAAAACTGTTTTTT.

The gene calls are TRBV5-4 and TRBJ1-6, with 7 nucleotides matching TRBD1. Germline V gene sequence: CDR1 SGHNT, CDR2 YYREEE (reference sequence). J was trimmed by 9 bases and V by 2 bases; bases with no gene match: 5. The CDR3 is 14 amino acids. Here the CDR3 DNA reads TGTGCCAGCAGCTTCGGGACAGTCCGTTCACCCCTCCACTTT. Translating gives CASSFGTVRSPLHF. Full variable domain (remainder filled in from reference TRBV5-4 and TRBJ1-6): ETGVTQSPTHLIKTRGQQVTLRCSSQSGHNTVSWYQQALGQGPQFIFQYYREEENGRGNFPPRFSGLQFPNYSSELNVNALELDDSALYLCASSFGTVRSPLHFGNGTRLTVT.

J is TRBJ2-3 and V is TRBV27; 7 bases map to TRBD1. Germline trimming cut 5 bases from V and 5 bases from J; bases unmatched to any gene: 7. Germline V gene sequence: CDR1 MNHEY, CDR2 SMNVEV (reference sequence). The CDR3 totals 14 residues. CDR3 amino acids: CASSRTGLLDTQYF. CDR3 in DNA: TGTGCCAGCAGTCGGACAGGACTTTTAGATACGCAGTATTTT.

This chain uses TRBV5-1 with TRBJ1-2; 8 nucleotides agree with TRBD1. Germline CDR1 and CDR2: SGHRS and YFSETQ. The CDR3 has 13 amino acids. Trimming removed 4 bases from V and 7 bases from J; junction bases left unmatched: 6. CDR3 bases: TGCGCCAGCAGCGGACAGGGTTACGGTGGCTACACCTTC. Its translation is CASSGQGYGGYTF.

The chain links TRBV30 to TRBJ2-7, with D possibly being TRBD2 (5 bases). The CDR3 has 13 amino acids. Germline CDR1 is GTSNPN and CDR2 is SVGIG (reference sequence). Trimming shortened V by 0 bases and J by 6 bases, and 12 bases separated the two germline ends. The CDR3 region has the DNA TGTGCCTGGAGTGTACTGTTAGGGAGCGAGCAGTACTTC. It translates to CAWSVLLGSEQYF.

In DNA form, the CDR3 reads TGCGCCAGCAGCCCTAGCGGGAGTCAGACCTACGAGCAGTACTTC. Amino acid sequence: CASSPSGSQTYEQYF. The chain links TRBV5-1 to TRBJ2-7; 10 bases fit TRBD2. The CDR3 is 15 residues long. Germline assignment: CDR1 SGHRS and CDR2 YFSETQ. V lost 4 bases and J lost 2; bases outside the gene matches: 6.

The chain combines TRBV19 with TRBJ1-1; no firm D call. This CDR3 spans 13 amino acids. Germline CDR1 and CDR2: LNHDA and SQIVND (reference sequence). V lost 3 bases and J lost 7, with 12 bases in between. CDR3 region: CASSMEGRGEAFF. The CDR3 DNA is TGTGCCAGTAGTATGGAGGGTCGTGGTGAAGCTTTCTTT.

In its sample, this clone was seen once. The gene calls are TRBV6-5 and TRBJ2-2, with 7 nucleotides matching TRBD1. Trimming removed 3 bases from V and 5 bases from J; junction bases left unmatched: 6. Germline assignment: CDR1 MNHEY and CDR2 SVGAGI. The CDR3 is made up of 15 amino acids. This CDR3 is CASSYLAGGTGELFF. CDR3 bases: TGTGCCAGCAGTTATTTGGCAGGGGGTACCGGGGAGCTGTTTTTT.

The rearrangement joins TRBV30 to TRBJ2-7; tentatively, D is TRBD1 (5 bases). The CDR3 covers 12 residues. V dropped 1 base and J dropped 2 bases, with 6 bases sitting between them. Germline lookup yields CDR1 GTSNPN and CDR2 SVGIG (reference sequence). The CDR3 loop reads CAWSEQAYEQYF. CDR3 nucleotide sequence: TGTGCCTGGAGTGAACAGGCCTACGAGCAGTACTTC.